The 8 T cell receptor beta chains given below trace back to one sample, sequenced in a study of CD8 T cells in Susac syndrome. Random-hexamer reverse transcription was applied to roughly 0.45 to 1 ug RNA. TCRdb fed the immunoSEQ multiplex PCR reads into MiXCR, producing one record per CDR3 protein. Found here are 77,000 or so distinct CDR3 sequences, about 95% of them singletons; the top ten hold roughly 0.42%. Sequencing input: CD8+ T cells from PBMCs. Every receptor here comes from a human donor with multiple sclerosis.

The chain joins TRBV19 to TRBJ2-7; D is unresolved. This CDR3 comprises 11 residues. CDR1 LNHDA and CDR2 SQIVND come from the germline V gene (reference sequence). Trimming cost V 8 bases and J 2 bases, with 7 bases left between them. This CDR3 is CASRGPYEQYF. The CDR3 DNA follows: TGTGCCAGTCGCGGTCCCTACGAGCAGTACTTC.

This clonotype was found a few times. The chain carries TRBV11-2 and TRBJ2-7, with a possible D match to TRBD1 (5 bases). Trimming stripped 5 bases from V and 4 bases from J, with 9 bases between. Germline V gene lookup returns CDR1 SGHAT and CDR2 FQNNGV. This CDR3 has 12 residues. CDR3 bases: TGTGCCAGCAGCGGGGCCGGGTACGAGCAGTACTTC. It is translated as CASSGAGYEQYF. Full variable domain (missing parts from reference TRBV11-2 and TRBJ2-7): EAGVAQSPRYKIIEKRQSVAFWCNPISGHATLYWYQQILGQGPKLLIQFQNNGVVDDSQLPKDRFSAERLKGVDSTLKIQPAKLEDSAVYLCASSGAGYEQYFGPGTRLTVT.

This chain uses TRBV2 with TRBJ1-5, with D possibly TRBD1 on 5 matching bases. The CDR3 consists of 16 residues. Looked up from germline, CDR1 is SNHLY and CDR2 is FYNNEI. Trimming took 0 bases from V and 1 from J, leaving 10 bases between them. CDR3 DNA: TGTGCCAGCAGTGAAGCAAGGGGAGGAAGCAATCAGCCCCAGCATTTT. Protein: CASSEARGGSNQPQHF.

V and J are TRBV12-3 or TRBV12-4 and TRBJ2-2, with 10 bases matching TRBD2. V gave up 3 bases and J gave up 5 bases; unmatched junction bases: 9. The CDR3 runs 17 residues. DNA for the CDR3: TGTGCCAGCAGTTTTAGTCTAGCGGGAGCAAGGACCGGGGAGCTGTTTTTT. It specifies CASSFSLAGARTGELFF.

This chain uses TRBV6-4 with TRBJ2-2; D is perhaps TRBD2 (6 bases). The CDR3 runs to 14 residues. Per germline, CDR1 MRHNA and CDR2 SNTAGT. Trimming pared 2 bases from V and 2 bases from J, leaving 6 bases between. In DNA, the CDR3 is TGTGCCAGCAGTGACGGGACTAACACCGGGGAGCTGTTTTTT. This sequence encodes CASSDGTNTGELFF.

This rearrangement joins TRBV29-1 to TRBJ2-3; 7 nucleotides line up with TRBD1. CDR3 length: 11 residues. Germline-derived CDR1 and CDR2 are SQVTM and ANQGSEA. V lost 7 bases to trimming and J lost 6 bases; unmatched junction nucleotides: 4. CDR3 residues: CSAQGLDTQYF. CDR3 sequence (DNA): TGCAGCGCACAGGGGCTCGATACGCAGTATTTT.

The rearrangement uses TRBV5-4 and TRBJ2-5, with a tentative D call TRBD1 (6 bases). Germline CDR1 reads SGHNT; CDR2 reads YYREEE (reference sequence). The ends were cut back, 4 bases at V and 7 bases at J, with 20 bases in the middle. The CDR3 totals 15 residues. CDR3 sequence: CASSLSRGGSGTQYF. DNA for the CDR3: TGTGCCAGCAGCCTATCCAGGGGCGGGTCCGGGACCCAGTACTTC. The full variable domain, its missing parts supplied by reference TRBV5-4 and TRBJ2-5, is ETGVTQSPTHLIKTRGQQVTLRCSSQSGHNTVSWYQQALGQGPQFIFQYYREEENGRGNFPPRFSGLQFPNYSSELNVNALELDDSALYLCASSLSRGGSGTQYFGPGTRLLVL.

This chain links TRBV29-1 with TRBJ2-7, with D perhaps TRBD1 (6 bases). V lost 1 base and J lost 2, with 6 bases in between. From germline, CDR1 is SQVTM and CDR2 ANQGSEA. This CDR3 has 12 residues. CDR3 in amino acids: CSVEAGAYEQYF. The CDR3 region has the DNA TGCAGCGTTGAAGCAGGGGCCTACGAGCAGTACTTC.